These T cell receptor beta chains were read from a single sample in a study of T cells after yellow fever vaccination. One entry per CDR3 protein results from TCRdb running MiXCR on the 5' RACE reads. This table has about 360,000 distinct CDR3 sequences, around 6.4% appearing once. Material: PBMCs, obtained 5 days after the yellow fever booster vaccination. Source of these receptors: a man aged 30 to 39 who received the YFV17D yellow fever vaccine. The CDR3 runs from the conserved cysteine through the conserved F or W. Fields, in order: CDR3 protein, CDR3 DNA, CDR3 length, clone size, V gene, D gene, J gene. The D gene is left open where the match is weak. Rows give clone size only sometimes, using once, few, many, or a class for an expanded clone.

CDR3: CAWSLGLPYEQYF
DNA: TGTGCCTGGAGTCTAGGATTGCCCTACGAGCAGTACTTC
length: 13
size: .
V: TRBV30
D: .
J: TRBJ2-7

CDR3: CASSADVGVLNEQFF
DNA: TGCGCCAGCAGCGCCGACGTAGGGGTATTAAATGAGCAGTTCTTC
length: 15
size: many
V: TRBV5-1
D: .
J: TRBJ2-1

CDR3: CSVEDAAGETQYF
DNA: TGCAGCGTTGAAGATGCGGCCGGAGAGACCCAGTACTTC
length: 13
size: many
V: TRBV29-1
D: .
J: TRBJ2-5

CDR3: CASSLPTGGYNEQFF
DNA: TGTGCCAGCAGTTTGCCTACAGGGGGGTACAATGAGCAGTTCTTC
length: 15
size: .
V: TRBV28
D: TRBD1
J: TRBJ2-1

CDR3: CASSQWAGRDQPQHF
DNA: TGTGCCAGCAGCCAGTGGGCAGGGCGGGATCAGCCCCAGCATTTT
length: 15
size: .
V: TRBV7-8
D: .
J: TRBJ1-5

CDR3: CASLRRAQVTKNTEAFF
DNA: TGTGCCAGCCTAAGACGGGCCCAGGTCACGAAGAACACTGAAGCTTTCTTT
length: 17
size: .
V: TRBV11-2
D: .
J: TRBJ1-1

CDR3: CASSYPSTYDTQYF
DNA: TGTGCCAGCAGTTACCCCTCGACATACGATACGCAGTATTTT
length: 14
size: .
V: TRBV6-2/TRBV6-3
D: .
J: TRBJ2-3

CDR3: CASSHGTRNEKLFF
DNA: TGTGCCAGCAGCCACGGGACACGGAATGAAAAACTGTTTTTT
length: 14
size: few
V: TRBV3-1
D: .
J: TRBJ1-4

CDR3: CASSLARGTQYF
DNA: TGTGCCAGCAGCTTAGCGCGTGGGACCCAGTACTTC
length: 12
size: many
V: TRBV7-2
D: .
J: TRBJ2-5

CDR3: CSVDKPTDTQYF
DNA: TGCAGCGTTGATAAACCCACAGATACGCAGTATTTT
length: 12
size: many
V: TRBV29-1
D: .
J: TRBJ2-3

CDR3: CSVSYGTSADYEQYF
DNA: TGCAGCGTTTCCTATGGGACTAGCGCAGACTACGAGCAGTACTTC
length: 15
size: .
V: TRBV29-1
D: TRBD2
J: TRBJ2-7

CDR3: CASSLAQVGYNEQFF
DNA: TGTGCCAGCAGCTTAGCCCAGGTCGGGTACAATGAGCAGTTCTTC
length: 15
size: few
V: TRBV7-2
D: .
J: TRBJ2-1

CDR3: CASSATANTEAFF
DNA: TGTGCCAGCAGCGCGACAGCGAACACTGAAGCTTTCTTT
length: 13
size: many
V: TRBV6-1
D: .
J: TRBJ1-1

CDR3: CASSLTQETQYF
DNA: TGCGCCAGCAGCTTGACCCAAGAGACCCAGTACTTC
length: 12
size: many
V: TRBV5-1
D: .
J: TRBJ2-5

CDR3: CASSQGNEQFF
DNA: TGTGCCAGCTCACAGGGAAATGAGCAGTTCTTC
length: 11
size: many
V: TRBV6-2/TRBV6-3
D: .
J: TRBJ2-1

CDR3: CASSQWTGVTDTQYF
DNA: TGTGCCAGCAGTCAATGGACAGGGGTCACAGATACGCAGTATTTT
length: 15
size: few
V: TRBV6-1
D: TRBD1
J: TRBJ2-3

CDR3: CASSQDAGRTGELFF
DNA: TGCGCCAGCAGCCAAGATGCGGGGAGGACCGGGGAGCTGTTTTTT
length: 15
size: many
V: TRBV4-3
D: .
J: TRBJ2-2

CDR3: CASSPSGLGYGYTF
DNA: TGTGCCAGCTCACCGTCAGGATTGGGCTATGGCTACACCTTC
length: 14
size: .
V: TRBV18
D: .
J: TRBJ1-2

CDR3: CASSRGGDGQYF
DNA: TGTGCCAGCAGCCGGGGGGGGGACGGGCAGTACTTC
length: 12
size: .
V: TRBV7-8
D: TRBD2
J: TRBJ2-7

CDR3: CASSLASGGANVLTF
DNA: TGTGCCAGCAGCTTAGCCTCCGGCGGGGCCAACGTCCTGACTTTC
length: 15
size: few
V: TRBV11-2
D: .
J: TRBJ2-6

CDR3: CASSLSVLSTDTQYF
DNA: TGTGCCAGCAGCTTAAGCGTCCTAAGCACAGATACGCAGTATTTT
length: 15
size: few
V: TRBV7-3
D: .
J: TRBJ2-3

CDR3: CASSLLRPHYEQYF
DNA: TGTGCCAGCAGTTTGTTGAGGCCACATTACGAGCAGTACTTC
length: 14
size: few
V: TRBV28
D: .
J: TRBJ2-7

CDR3: CASSSPRIRADTQYF
DNA: TGTGCCAGCAGCTCCCCGAGGATCCGAGCAGATACGCAGTATTTT
length: 15
size: .
V: TRBV7-9
D: .
J: TRBJ2-3

CDR3: CASSPGLAGKETQYF
DNA: TGTGCCAGCAGTCCTGGACTAGCGGGGAAAGAGACCCAGTACTTC
length: 15
size: few
V: TRBV27
D: TRBD2
J: TRBJ2-5

CDR3: CSTLPPSGSSYNEQFF
DNA: TGCAGCACCCTTCCGCCTAGCGGGAGTTCCTACAATGAGCAGTTCTTC
length: 16
size: many
V: TRBV20-1
D: TRBD2
J: TRBJ2-1

CDR3: CAWSPGSYEQYF
DNA: TGTGCCTGGAGTCCCGGGAGCTACGAGCAGTACTTC
length: 12
size: few
V: TRBV30
D: .
J: TRBJ2-7

CDR3: CCASEQGSLPNQPQHF
DNA: TGCTGTGCTTCCGAACAGGGGTCTCTACCCAATCAGCCCCAGCATTTT
length: 16
size: few
V: TRBV20-1
D: TRBD1
J: TRBJ1-5

CDR3: CASSFNDLNTEAFF
DNA: TGCGCCAGCAGCTTTAATGATTTGAACACTGAAGCTTTCTTT
length: 14
size: many
V: TRBV5-1
D: .
J: TRBJ1-1

CDR3: CASSQEPGGSSYNEQFF
DNA: TGTGCCAGCAGCCAAGAGCCCGGGGGCAGCTCCTACAATGAGCAGTTCTTC
length: 17
size: few
V: TRBV4-2
D: .
J: TRBJ2-1

CDR3: CASSFAEGEAFF
DNA: TGTGCCAGCAGTTTTGCCGAGGGCGAAGCTTTCTTT
length: 12
size: .
V: TRBV7-2
D: .
J: TRBJ1-1

CDR3: CASSPTGPTPGELFF
DNA: TGTGCCAGCAGTCCAACCGGGCCTACCCCCGGGGAGCTGTTTTTT
length: 15
size: .
V: TRBV12-3/TRBV12-4
D: .
J: TRBJ2-2

CDR3: CASSPEWTSGTYEQYF
DNA: TGTGCCAGCTCCCCCGAGTGGACTAGCGGGACGTACGAGCAGTACTTC
length: 16
size: .
V: TRBV18
D: TRBD2
J: TRBJ2-7

CDR3: CASGLNGIELFF
DNA: TGTGCTAGTGGTTTGAATGGAATTGAGCTGTTTTTT
length: 12
size: few
V: TRBV12-5
D: .
J: TRBJ2-2

CDR3: CASSVNAMYNEQFF
DNA: TGCGCCAGCAGCGTGAACGCCATGTACAATGAGCAGTTCTTC
length: 14
size: many
V: TRBV5-1
D: .
J: TRBJ2-1

CDR3: CASSLDRNSGANVLTF
DNA: TGTGCCAGCAGCTTAGATCGTAACTCTGGGGCCAACGTCCTGACTTTC
length: 16
size: .
V: TRBV11-2
D: .
J: TRBJ2-6

CDR3: CASSLAQGLPSSYEQYF
DNA: TGTGCCAGCAGCTTAGCGCAGGGACTACCGAGCTCCTACGAGCAGTACTTC
length: 17
size: few
V: TRBV7-6
D: TRBD2
J: TRBJ2-7

CDR3: CASSYSVSSYEQYF
DNA: TGTGCCAGTAGTTATTCTGTCAGCTCCTACGAGCAGTACTTC
length: 14
size: .
V: TRBV19
D: .
J: TRBJ2-7

CDR3: CAIRGTGNTIYF
DNA: TGTGCCATCCGCGGCACTGGAAACACCATATATTTT
length: 12
size: few
V: TRBV10-3
D: .
J: TRBJ1-3

CDR3: CASSPGTSVDNEQFF
DNA: TGTGCCAGCAGCCCCGGGACTAGCGTTGACAATGAGCAGTTCTTC
length: 15
size: few
V: TRBV5-8
D: TRBD2
J: TRBJ2-1

CDR3: CASSLDEGYTQYF
DNA: TGTGCCAGCAGCTTGGACGAGGGTTATACGCAGTATTTT
length: 13
size: many
V: TRBV7-2
D: .
J: TRBJ2-3

CDR3: CASSRPPSEQFF
DNA: TGTGCCAGCAGCCGACCCCCATCGGAGCAGTTCTTC
length: 12
size: many
V: TRBV7-9
D: .
J: TRBJ2-1

CDR3: CASSQWGRPEQYF
DNA: TGTGCCAGCAGCCAATGGGGACGCCCCGAGCAGTACTTC
length: 13
size: few
V: TRBV14
D: .
J: TRBJ2-7

CDR3: CAASYLWFPRHSGPLLVDTQYF
DNA: TGTGCGGCCAGTTATTTGTGGTTTCCGAGGCACTCCGGCCCCCTTCTCGTTGATACGCAGTATTTT
length: 22
size: .
V: TRBV6-9
D: .
J: TRBJ2-3

CDR3: CSVLPGTRGTGELFF
DNA: TGCAGCGTACTACCCGGGACGAGGGGGACCGGGGAGCTGTTTTTT
length: 15
size: .
V: TRBV29-1
D: .
J: TRBJ2-2

CDR3: CATGDPGRSYNEQFF
DNA: TGTGCCACCGGAGATCCGGGCCGTTCCTACAATGAGCAGTTCTTC
length: 15
size: .
V: TRBV24-1
D: .
J: TRBJ2-1

CDR3: CASSSTGGTDTQYF
DNA: TGCGCCAGCAGCTCGACAGGGGGCACAGATACGCAGTATTTT
length: 14
size: many
V: TRBV5-1
D: TRBD1
J: TRBJ2-3

CDR3: CASSRRYSGIQETQYF
DNA: TGTGCCAGCAGTCGAAGGTATAGCGGGATCCAAGAGACCCAGTACTTC
length: 16
size: few
V: TRBV5-5
D: TRBD2
J: TRBJ2-5

CDR3: CASSQAGGRQPQHF
DNA: TGTGCCAGCAGCCAAGCAGGGGGCCGTCAGCCCCAGCATTTT
length: 14
size: many
V: TRBV3-1
D: TRBD1
J: TRBJ1-5

CDR3: CASSLGRVSLDEQFF
DNA: TGCGCCAGCAGCTTGGGTCGGGTTAGTTTGGATGAGCAGTTCTTC
length: 15
size: many
V: TRBV5-1
D: .
J: TRBJ2-1

CDR3: CASSLASAHEQYF
DNA: TGTGCCAGCAGCTTGGCTAGCGCCCACGAGCAGTACTTC
length: 13
size: many
V: TRBV5-6
D: .
J: TRBJ2-7

CDR3: CATSLSPQETQYF
DNA: TGTGCCACCAGTCTTAGCCCCCAAGAGACCCAGTACTTC
length: 13
size: few
V: TRBV24-1
D: .
J: TRBJ2-5

CDR3: CSAPGLAGGTYNEQFF
DNA: TGCAGTGCACCCGGACTAGCGGGAGGGACCTACAATGAGCAGTTCTTC
length: 16
size: few
V: TRBV20-1
D: TRBD2
J: TRBJ2-1

CDR3: CASSQSGHTQYF
DNA: TGTGCCAGCAGCCAATCTGGGCATACGCAGTATTTT
length: 12
size: few
V: TRBV14
D: .
J: TRBJ2-3

CDR3: CASSVAGSGANEQFF
DNA: TGTGCCAGCAGCGTAGCGGGTAGCGGGGCCAATGAGCAGTTCTTC
length: 15
size: few
V: TRBV9
D: TRBD2
J: TRBJ2-1

CDR3: CASSLYGELFF
DNA: TGCGCCAGCAGCTTGTACGGGGAGCTGTTTTTT
length: 11
size: .
V: TRBV5-1
D: .
J: TRBJ2-2

CDR3: CASSLAARRETQYF
DNA: TGTGCCAGCAGCTTAGCTGCTAGGCGCGAGACCCAGTACTTC
length: 14
size: few
V: TRBV7-2
D: .
J: TRBJ2-5

CDR3: CSVILVLAKNIQYF
DNA: TGCAGCGTTATACTAGTTCTAGCCAAAAACATTCAGTACTTC
length: 14
size: .
V: TRBV29-1
D: .
J: TRBJ2-4

CDR3: CASRSDRDEQFF
DNA: TGTGCCAGCAGATCGGACAGGGATGAGCAGTTCTTC
length: 12
size: few
V: TRBV12-3/TRBV12-4
D: TRBD1
J: TRBJ2-1

CDR3: CASSLGWQETQYF
DNA: TGTGCCAGCAGTTTGGGATGGCAAGAGACCCAGTACTTC
length: 13
size: many
V: TRBV12-3/TRBV12-4
D: .
J: TRBJ2-5

CDR3: CSAQTRDRRGYEQYF
DNA: TGCAGCGCCCAAACCCGGGACAGGAGGGGATACGAGCAGTACTTC
length: 15
size: many
V: TRBV29-1
D: TRBD1
J: TRBJ2-7